Each of the 10 T cell receptor beta chains below was sequenced from the same sample in a study of T cell repertoires in cytomegalovirus infection. TCRdb re-derived calls from the reads in MiXCR, one entry per CDR3 protein. This sample has around 340,000 distinct CDR3 sequences, with 25% to 35% found just once. Their specific antigens are unknown. The sample was cultured PBMCs, taken from culture after CMV antigen stimulation. The receptors were gathered from a human donor in good health (CMV status not recorded). Some clones in this sample may be carry-over from other donors' samples.

The gene calls are TRBV9 and TRBJ1-5, with D possibly matching TRBD1 (5 bases). Trimming took 0 bases from V and 2 from J, leaving 9 bases between them. The V gene's germline CDR1 is SGDLS and CDR2 YYNGEE. This CDR3 spans 15 amino acids. The CDR3 here is CASSVGGAGNQPQHF. CDR3 DNA sequence: TGTGCCAGCAGCGTAGGTGGGGCGGGCAATCAGCCCCAGCATTTT.

Only a few counts were recorded for this clonotype. The chain employs TRBV7-9 and TRBJ2-1; tentatively, D is TRBD1 (6 bases). CDR1 and CDR2 (germline): SEHNR, FQNEAQ (reference sequence). The CDR3 sequence is 11 residues long. V lost 8 bases and J lost 8, with 10 bases in between. The CDR3: CASCRGHEQFF. The CDR3 DNA is TGTGCCAGCTGCAGGGGCCATGAGCAGTTCTTC.

The chain employs TRBV27 and TRBJ2-2, with D possibly TRBD1 on 6 matching bases. The germline CDR1 and CDR2 sequences are MNHEY and SMNVEV (reference sequence). With 3 bases removed from V and 6 bases from J, the gap between germline ends came to 8 bases. This CDR3 has 13 amino acids. CDR3 sequence (DNA): TGTGCCAGCAGTTTCAGGGGCCCCGGGGAGCTGTTTTTT. This translates into CASSFRGPGELFF.

The chain links TRBV7-3 to TRBJ1-6; D not certain. CDR1 and CDR2 from the germline V gene are SGHTA and FQGTGA. Trimming removed 2 bases at V and 9 bases at J, with 11 bases between. The CDR3 extends over 14 amino acids. The CDR3 protein is CASSLGQTPSPLHF. Written as DNA, the CDR3 is TGTGCCAGCAGCTTAGGCCAGACGCCTTCACCCCTCCACTTT. The whole variable domain, remainder taken from reference TRBV7-3 and TRBJ1-6, is GAGVSQTPSNKVTEKGKYVELRCDPISGHTALYWYRQSLGQGPEFLIYFQGTGAADDSGLPNDRFFAVRPEGSVSTLKIQRTERGDSAVYLCASSLGQTPSPLHFGNGTRLTVT.

V and J are TRBV10-2 and TRBJ1-1, with D tentatively TRBD1 (5 bases). The CDR3 contains 15 residues. V was clipped by 1 base and J by 6 bases, with 15 bases between them. CDR1 and CDR2 from the germline V gene are WSHSY and SAAADI. The CDR3 protein is CASSEWEGRKSEAFF. The CDR3 region has the DNA TGCGCCAGCAGTGAGTGGGAGGGGAGGAAGTCTGAAGCTTTCTTT.

The V and J genes are TRBV7-2 and TRBJ1-2; D remains ambiguous. This CDR3 has 14 residues. CDR1 SGHTA and CDR2 FQGNSA come from the germline V gene. V was cut by 3 bases and J by 2 bases, with 10 bases left in between. CDR3 sequence: CASSFDGFNYGYTF. The CDR3 DNA reads as TGTGCCAGCAGCTTTGACGGTTTCAACTATGGCTACACCTTC.

The rearrangement uses TRBV6-1 and TRBJ1-4; 7 nucleotides agree with TRBD1. Germline lookup yields CDR1 MNHNS and CDR2 SASEGT. The trim removed 6 bases at V and 5 bases at J, leaving 6 bases unmatched. The CDR3 is made up of 14 amino acids. CDR3 loop: CASSSDRWNEKLFF. The CDR3 DNA follows: TGTGCCAGCAGCTCGGACAGGTGGAATGAAAAACTGTTTTTT.

V gene TRBV19 combines with J gene TRBJ2-7; 7 bases match TRBD1. This CDR3 region has 12 residues. The trim removed 4 bases at V and 7 bases at J, leaving 4 bases unmatched. Germline V gene sequence: CDR1 LNHDA, CDR2 SQIVND (reference sequence). This CDR3 is CASSTTGREQYF. The CDR3 nucleotides are TGTGCCAGTAGTACGACAGGGCGGGAGCAGTACTTC.

This clonotype has at least ten counts. V and J are TRBV7-2 and TRBJ2-5, with D hard to call. V lost 1 base and J lost 5, with 8 bases in between. The CDR3 runs 13 residues. Germline assignment: CDR1 SGHTA and CDR2 FQGNSA. CDR3 loop: CASSLEWQETQYF. CDR3 nucleotide sequence: TGTGCCAGCAGCTTAGAGTGGCAGGAGACCCAGTACTTC. The variable domain in full, completed from reference TRBV7-2 and TRBJ2-5, reads GAGVSQSPSNKVTEKGKDVELRCDPISGHTALYWYRQSLGQGLEFLIYFQGNSAPDKSGLPSDRFSAERTGGSVSTLTIQRTQQEDSAVYLCASSLEWQETQYFGPGTRLLVL.

This clonotype occurred a few times. V gene TRBV12-3 or TRBV12-4 combines with J gene TRBJ1-2; no reliable D call. The CDR3 is 14 amino acids. V was trimmed by 6 bases and J by 3 bases, leaving 14 bases between them. This chain's CDR3 is CASRAREGHYGYTF. The CDR3 DNA sequence: TGTGCCAGCAGGGCAAGAGAGGGCCACTATGGCTACACCTTC.